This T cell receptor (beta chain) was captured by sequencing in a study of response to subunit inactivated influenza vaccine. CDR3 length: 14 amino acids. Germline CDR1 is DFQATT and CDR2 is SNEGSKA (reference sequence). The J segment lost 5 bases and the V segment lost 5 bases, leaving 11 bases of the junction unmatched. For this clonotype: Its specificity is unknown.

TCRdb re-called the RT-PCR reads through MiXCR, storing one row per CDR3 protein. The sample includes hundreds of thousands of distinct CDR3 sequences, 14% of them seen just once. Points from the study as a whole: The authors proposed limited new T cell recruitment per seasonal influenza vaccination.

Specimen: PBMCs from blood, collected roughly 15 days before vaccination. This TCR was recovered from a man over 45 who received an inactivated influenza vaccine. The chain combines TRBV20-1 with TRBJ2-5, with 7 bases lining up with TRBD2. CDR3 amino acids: CSASPGLLRETQYF. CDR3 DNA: TGCAGTGCTTCCCCGGGACTACTTCGGGAGACCCAGTACTTC.